The clone carrying this TCR beta chain was seen ten or more times. Its antigen is not identified. This record belongs to a study of spatial heterogeneity in lung cancer. Study-level results: Within tumors, counts of expanded alpha and beta TCRs tracked tumor mutation counts.

TCRdb recomputed calls from the 5' RACE reads with MiXCR, one row per CDR3 protein. Of 20,000 to 25,000 distinct CDR3 sequences in the sample, 5% to 7% were seen once. Trimming stripped 0 bases from V and 11 bases from J, with 12 bases between. Germline V gene sequence: CDR1 SGHRS, CDR2 YFSETQ. CDR3 length: 12 amino acids. Time point: sample taken at primary tumor resection. The specimen was lung tumor tissue, collected at surgery. This chain links TRBV5-1 with TRBJ2-7, with D hard to call. The TCR was taken from a male donor with early-stage non-small cell lung cancer. The CDR3 spells CASSLEGRSEYF. CDR3 DNA sequence: TGCGCCAGCAGCTTGGAAGGCAGGTCGGAGTACTTC.